This record covers a single T cell receptor beta chain. Its antigen is unidentified. Trimming took off 0 bases at V and 6 bases at J, with 22 bases between the two ends. Germline V gives CDR1 SGHKS, CDR2 YYEKEE (reference sequence). The CDR3 is made up of 17 amino acids. This specimen belongs to a study of cytomegalovirus exposure and HLA in healthy donors. Whole-study findings and limits: In vitro confirmation showed three CMV-associated chains to be CMV antigen specific. Many donors shared some public TCRs, even though most TCR sequences were rare.

This PCR relied on a set of 60 Vbeta primers and 13 Jbeta primers. Profiling relied on immunoSEQ multiplex PCR, and the TCRdb table lists in-frame clones only, not all of them. The repertoire includes about 140,000 clones, over 60% of them detected once, and approximately 2% sits in the top ten. The sequencing input was PBMCs. The sequence derives from a man aged 30 to 45 in good health and CMV-seronegative. V and J are TRBV5-5 and TRBJ2-7; a weak D match, TRBD1 (6 bases). The CDR3 region is CASSLGGSGTHPSEQYF. The CDR3 nucleotides are TGTGCCAGCAGCTTGGGGGGCTCGGGGACACACCCCTCCGAGCAGTACTTC.